This TCR beta chain was recovered during a study of T-cell memory formation after mild COVID-19. There are a few counts of this clonotype. Antigen: not known. 5'RACE, which relied on constant-segment primers, yielded TCR alpha and TCR beta cDNA libraries carrying sample barcodes and UMIs. TCRdb passed the 5' RACE reads through MiXCR, listing each CDR3 protein once. The sample carries roughly 300,000 distinct CDR3 sequences, roughly 13% recorded once. This CDR3 is 16 amino acids long. J gave up 2 bases and V 2 bases, and 6 bases lay outside the gene matches. Germline values: CDR1 MNHEY, CDR2 SVGEGT. Points from the study as a whole: Among clones contracting day 15 to 85, CD4/CD8 was balanced, whereas later expanders leaned CD4+.

Sequenced material: PBMCs or a T cell subset sorted from them (not recorded which). This clonotype was sampled from a man between 18 and 35 years old who had mild COVID-19 (a few samples of this study predate the infection). Cell type and time point are not known. This rearrangement joins TRBV6-2 or TRBV6-3 to TRBJ2-5; the match to TRBD2 covers 9 bases. As DNA, the CDR3 is TGTGCCAGCAGTTACCCGACTAGCGGAGGGCAAGAGACCCAGTACTTC. Translating it yields CASSYPTSGGQETQYF.